One and the same sample provided the 25 T cell receptor beta chains below, sequenced in a study of blood T cell repertoires in COVID-19. Profiled with immunoSEQ multiplex PCR; TCRdb holds only in-frame clones, not every one. This sample has 110,000 to 150,000 clones, with approximately 88% found just once. The source material was peripheral blood. The receptors derive from a woman between 50 and 59 years old with acute or convalescent COVID-19.

The chain has TRBV27 and TRBJ1-6, with a weak D call TRBD1 (5 bases). The CDR3 sequence is 19 residues long. V lost 6 bases and J lost 0, with 21 bases in between. The germline CDR1 and CDR2 sequences are MNHEY and SMNVEV (reference sequence). The CDR3 here is CASSREPGLISSYNSPLHF. Written as DNA, the CDR3 is TGTGCCAGCAGCCGTGAACCGGGACTGATAAGCTCCTATAATTCACCCCTCCACTTT.

V gene TRBV12-3 or TRBV12-4 combines with J gene TRBJ2-5, with 7 bases fitting TRBD1. The length of the CDR3 is 13 residues. The J segment lost 2 bases and the V segment lost 6 bases, leaving 3 bases of the junction unmatched. The CDR3 DNA sequence: TGTGCCAGCAGGGGACAGATTCAAGAGACCCAGTACTTC. Its translation is CASRGQIQETQYF.

This chain connects TRBV19 to TRBJ2-6, with D unclear. V was pared by 3 bases and J by 1 base, with 10 bases between. The CDR3 loop spans 16 amino acids. The germline gives CDR1 LNHDA, CDR2 SQIVND (reference sequence). In DNA form, the CDR3 reads TGTGCCAGTAGTATCTCTGCGACATCTGGGGCCAACGTCCTGACTTTC. It encodes CASSISATSGANVLTF.

This rearrangement joins TRBV5-4 to TRBJ2-7; 7 bases map to TRBD1. Looked up from germline, CDR1 is SGHNT and CDR2 is YYREEE (reference sequence). The CDR3 consists of 14 residues. V gave up 4 bases and J gave up 5 bases; unmatched junction bases: 9. In nucleotides, the CDR3 is TGTGCCAGCAGCCAGCAAGGGGACAGTCACGAGCAGTACTTC. Translation gives CASSQQGDSHEQYF.

The V and J genes are TRBV9 and TRBJ1-5, with D tentatively TRBD1 (5 bases). Trimming took 0 bases from V and 8 from J, leaving 15 bases between them. Per the germline V gene, CDR1 is SGDLS and CDR2 is YYNGEE. The CDR3 length is 15 residues. The CDR3 nucleotides read TGTGCCAGCAGCGTAGAGGGGAGGGTTACTGAGCCCCAGCATTTT. Residues: CASSVEGRVTEPQHF.

The gene calls are TRBV3-1 (or the pseudogene TRBV3-2) and TRBJ2-1; D might be TRBD2 (6 bases). V shed 4 bases and J shed 7 bases, with 11 bases lying between them. Germline-derived CDR1 and CDR2 are LGHDT and YNNKEL (reference sequence). CDR3 size: 13 residues. As DNA, the CDR3 is TGTGCCAGCAGCCCGGGACTTCTTAATGAGCAGTTCTTC. Its protein is CASSPGLLNEQFF.

This clone has a single count. The genes are TRBV6-5 and TRBJ1-2, with 7 nucleotides matching TRBD1. Per germline, CDR1 MNHEY and CDR2 SVGAGI. This CDR3 has 16 amino acids. V lost 0 bases and J lost 3; bases outside the gene matches: 7. CDR3 nucleotide sequence: TGTGCCAGCAGTTACTCGTTACAGGGGTTGTACTATGGCTACACCTTC. It encodes CASSYSLQGLYYGYTF.

J is TRBJ1-3 and V is TRBV6-6; D not certain. The germline V gene encodes CDR1 MNHNY and CDR2 SVGAGI (reference sequence). V lost 2 bases and J 0 bases, leaving 11 bases between the germline ends. The CDR3 has 16 residues. The DNA for the CDR3 is TGTGCCAGCAGTTACGGGCATAGAGCCTCTGGAAACACCATATATTTT. This translates into CASSYGHRASGNTIYF.

J is TRBJ1-4 and V is TRBV16, with 9 bases identical to TRBD1. The germline V gene has CDR1 KGHSY and CDR2 FQNENV. Trimming took 1 base from V and 5 from J; bases not matched to a gene: 2. The CDR3 is made up of 15 amino acids. CDR3 bases: TGTGCCAGCAGCCAATTAGGGACAGGGAATGAAAAACTGTTTTTT. It is translated as CASSQLGTGNEKLFF.

This chain connects TRBV5-1 to TRBJ1-2; D is uncertain. Germline V gene sequence: CDR1 SGHRS, CDR2 YFSETQ. The V end lost 3 bases, the J end lost 6 bases, and 12 bases lay between the germline ends. The CDR3 covers 13 residues. CDR3: CASSYTETNGYTF. DNA for the CDR3: TGCGCCAGCAGCTATACGGAGACCAATGGCTACACCTTC.

The rearrangement links TRBV5-8 to TRBJ2-1; weak D call: TRBD2 (5 bases). V lost 4 bases to trimming and J lost 10 bases, with 15 bases between them. The germline CDR1 and CDR2 sequences are SGHTS and YDEGEE. The CDR3 length is 13 residues. As DNA, the CDR3 is TGTGCCAGCAGCCGATACGGGAACCCAGAGCAGTTCTTC. Its translation is CASSRYGNPEQFF. Using reference TRBV5-8 and TRBJ2-1 for the parts outside the CDR3, the full variable domain is EAGVTQSPTHLIKTRGQQATLRCSPISGHTSVYWYQQALGLGLQFLLWYDEGEERNRGNFPPRFSGRQFPNYSSELNVNALELEDSALYLCASSRYGNPEQFFGPGTRLTVL.

V gene TRBV6-5 combines with J gene TRBJ1-6; TRBD1 matches at 12 bases. Germline loops: CDR1 MNHEY, CDR2 SVGAGI. J lost 9 bases, V lost 8 bases, and 5 bases had no gene match. The CDR3 length is 14 residues. The CDR3 reads CASAGQGAGSPLHF. CDR3 coding DNA: TGTGCCAGCGCGGGACAGGGGGCAGGTTCACCCCTCCACTTT.

This clone is a singleton in its sample. This chain joins TRBV10-3 and TRBJ2-5, with 9 bases fitting TRBD2. This CDR3 comprises 15 residues. Germline V lookup: CDR1 ENHRY, CDR2 SYGVKD. V gave up 2 bases and J gave up 5 bases; unmatched junction bases: 6. CDR3: CAISEAIAGEETQYF. The CDR3 DNA sequence: TGTGCCATCAGTGAGGCCATAGCGGGAGAGGAGACCCAGTACTTC.

J is TRBJ1-1 and V is TRBV9, with TRBD1 matching over 10 bases. This CDR3 has 16 amino acids. CDR1 SGDLS and CDR2 YYNGEE come from the germline V gene. The V segment lost 4 bases and the J segment 2 bases; nucleotides outside the gene matches: 8. CDR3 amino acids: CASSPQGQGVNTEAFF. CDR3 nucleotide sequence: TGTGCCAGCAGCCCCCAAGGACAGGGGGTAAACACTGAAGCTTTCTTT. Combining the CDR3 with reference TRBV9 and TRBJ1-1 gives the whole variable domain DSGVTQTPKHLITATGQRVTLRCSPRSGDLSVYWYQQSLDQGLQFLIQYYNGEERAKGNILERFSAQQFPDLHSELNLSSLELGDSALYFCASSPQGQGVNTEAFFGQGTRLTVV.

The V and J genes are TRBV27 and TRBJ2-7; D perhaps matches TRBD2 (5 bases). Germline loops: CDR1 MNHEY, CDR2 SMNVEV (reference sequence). V lost 5 bases to trimming and J lost 2 bases, with 19 bases between them. The CDR3 is made up of 16 amino acids. This CDR3 reads CASSQEVAPWTYEQYF. CDR3 in DNA: TGTGCCAGCAGTCAGGAGGTCGCCCCATGGACCTACGAGCAGTACTTC.

The rearrangement uses TRBV5-1 and TRBJ1-2, with D unresolved. Germline-derived CDR1 and CDR2 are SGHRS and YFSETQ. The V end lost 4 bases, the J end lost 2 bases, and 15 bases lay between the germline ends. The CDR3 is 15 amino acids. CDR3 residues: CASSPPGGQNYGYTF. CDR3 bases: TGCGCCAGCAGCCCCCCTGGAGGGCAGAACTATGGCTACACCTTC.

The genes are TRBV19 and TRBJ1-2, with 7 bases that match TRBD1. Trimming at V came to 1 base and at J to 4 bases, leaving 18 bases not matched to a gene. This CDR3 region has 19 residues. CDR1 and CDR2 (germline): LNHDA, SQIVND (reference sequence). Here the CDR3 DNA reads TGTGCCAGTAGTATAGCCCGAGGAGGGGGCATAGGAGTCCCCTATGGCTACACCTTC. Protein: CASSIARGGGIGVPYGYTF.

The chain has TRBV6-5 and TRBJ1-5; no reliable D call. Germline V gene data show CDR1 as MNHEY and CDR2 as SVGAGI. The CDR3 has 12 residues. V shed 6 bases and J shed 4 bases, with 7 bases lying between them. The CDR3 bases are TGTGCCAGCAGGGCCCCTAATCAGCCCCAGCATTTT. Protein product: CASRAPNQPQHF.

This clone was picked up a small number of times. A read error may account for a junction end that differs from germline. V is TRBV7-7 and J is TRBJ2-2; 16 bases are a match to TRBD2. This CDR3 is built from 16 residues. The V gene's germline CDR1 is SSHAT and CDR2 FNYEAQ (reference sequence). The CDR3 nucleotides read TGTGCTAGCAGCCAGGGACTAGCGGGAGGGCCCGGGGAGCTGTTTTTT. This translates into CASSQGLAGGPGELFF.

This chain connects TRBV5-1 to TRBJ2-5; D might be TRBD2 (6 bases). Trimming took off 0 bases at V and 5 bases at J, with 14 bases between the two ends. CDR3 length: 15 amino acids. CDR1 SGHRS and CDR2 YFSETQ come from the germline V gene. The CDR3 DNA reads as TGCGCCAGCAGCTTGGCCCCCGGGGGTGCGGAGACCCAGTACTTC. This translates into CASSLAPGGAETQYF.

The genes are TRBV6-5 and TRBJ1-6; a possible D gene is TRBD1 (5 bases). CDR3 length: 13 residues. Per the germline V gene, CDR1 is MNHEY and CDR2 is SVGAGI. Trimming left V 5 bases short and J 8 bases short, with 10 bases between. CDR3 sequence reads: CASSQGRHSPLHF. CDR3 bases: TGTGCCAGCAGTCAGGGCAGGCATTCACCCCTCCACTTT.

V usage is TRBV24-1 and J usage is TRBJ2-1; 11 positions match TRBD2. The CDR3 extends over 14 amino acids. J lost 6 bases, V lost 9 bases, and 6 bases had no gene match. In germline, CDR1 is KGHDR, CDR2 SFDVKD. DNA of the CDR3: TGTGCCACCGTTAGCGGGGGGGCCGGCAATGAGCAGTTCTTC. It yields the protein CATVSGGAGNEQFF.

This clone has more than one count but fewer than ten. V and J are TRBV6-5 and TRBJ1-2; D is ambiguous. Trimming removed 6 bases from V and 5 bases from J, with 19 bases in between. Germline lookup yields CDR1 MNHEY and CDR2 SVGAGI. The CDR3 runs to 15 residues. This CDR3 reads CASRPTPEGGYGYTF. In DNA form, the CDR3 reads TGTGCCAGCAGGCCCACCCCTGAGGGCGGGTATGGCTACACCTTC.

The chain combines TRBV28 with TRBJ1-1; perhaps TRBD1 as D (5 bases). Trimming took off 6 bases at V and 1 base at J, with 12 bases between the two ends. This CDR3 has 14 residues. The germline V gene has CDR1 MDHEN and CDR2 SYDVKM. The CDR3 region is CASSPGGPNTEAFF. CDR3 DNA sequence: TGTGCCAGCAGCCCCGGGGGACCGAACACTGAAGCTTTCTTT. Full variable domain (remainder filled in from reference TRBV28 and TRBJ1-1): DVKVTQSSRYLVKRTGEKVFLECVQDMDHENMFWYRQDPGLGLRLIYFSYDVKMKEKGDIPEGYSVSREKKERFSLILESASTNQTSMYLCASSPGGPNTEAFFGQGTRLTVV.

This chain's CDR3 is CASSLGQDNGYTF. DNA of the CDR3: TGTGCCAGCAGCTTGGGACAGGACAACGGCTACACCTTC. The chain carries TRBV5-6 and TRBJ1-2; D perhaps matches TRBD1 (6 bases). V dropped 0 bases and J dropped 8 bases, with 11 bases sitting between them. Germline V gene lookup returns CDR1 SGHDT and CDR2 YYEEEE. This CDR3 comprises 13 residues.